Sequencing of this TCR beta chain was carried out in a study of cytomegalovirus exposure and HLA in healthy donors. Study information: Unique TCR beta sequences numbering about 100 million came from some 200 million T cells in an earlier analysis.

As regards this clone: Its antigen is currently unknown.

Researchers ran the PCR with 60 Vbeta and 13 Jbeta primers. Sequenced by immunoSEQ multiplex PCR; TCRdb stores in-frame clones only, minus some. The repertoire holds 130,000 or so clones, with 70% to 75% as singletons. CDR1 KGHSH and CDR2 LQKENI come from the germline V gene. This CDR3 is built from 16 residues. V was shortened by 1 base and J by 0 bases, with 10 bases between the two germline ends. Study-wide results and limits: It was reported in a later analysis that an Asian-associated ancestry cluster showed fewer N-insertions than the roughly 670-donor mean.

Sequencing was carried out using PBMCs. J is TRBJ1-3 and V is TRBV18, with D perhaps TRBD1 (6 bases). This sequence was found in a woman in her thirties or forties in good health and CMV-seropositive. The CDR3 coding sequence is TGTGCCAGCTCACCACTTAACAGGGACTCTGGAAACACCATATATTTT. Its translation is CASSPLNRDSGNTIYF.